The next 2 T cell receptor beta chains were all read from a single sample in a study of response to subunit inactivated influenza vaccine (dated by TCRdb to between 2018 and 2020). Receptor amplification or capture employed RT-PCR. Sequencer: Illumina HiSeq 2500. TCRdb ran its own pipeline on the public reads, namely fastp trimming at Q25 and MiXCR clone calling, and kept in-frame beta chains. Merged by CDR3 protein, the rows form single entries marked with the most common genes and DNA. The sample contains more than 500,000 distinct CDR3 sequences, approximately 10% of them found a single time. The top ten hold approximately 10% of the sample. This sample also appeared in a second study, on T cells expressing NK-cell markers. Taken from the second paper: 5'RACE template switching, by which a universal primer site and unique molecular identifiers were added, was used to make TCR beta cDNA libraries.

Here the sequenced sample was PBMCs from blood, taken on the day of vaccination. The receptors originated from a man aged 45-65 years who received an inactivated influenza vaccine. Donor details come from another sample of the same person, matched by shared clones.

The gene calls are TRBV5-1 and TRBJ2-2; possible D gene TRBD2, 6 bases. This CDR3 is built from 12 residues. Germline CDR1 and CDR2: SGHRS and YFSETQ. V shed 7 bases and J shed 5 bases, with 9 bases lying between them. The CDR3 spells CASWAGTGELFF. The CDR3 DNA is TGCGCCAGCTGGGCGGGGACCGGGGAGCTGTTTTTT.

The chain couples TRBV14 to TRBJ1-1, with 8 bases lining up with TRBD1. The CDR3 consists of 18 residues. The germline CDR1 and CDR2 sequences are SGHDN and FVKESK. V gave up 4 bases and J gave up 1 base; unmatched junction bases: 14. In nucleotides, the CDR3 is TGTGCCAGCAGCCCTTTCCTGACAGGGGCGCTCCCGAACACTGAAGCTTTCTTT. As protein: CASSPFLTGALPNTEAFF.